A single T cell receptor (beta chain) is shown here with its context. Its cognate antigen is unknown. The CDR3 runs 15 residues. V shed 3 bases, J shed 1 base, and the junction held 5 bases outside the gene matches. Germline V lookup: CDR1 LGHNT, CDR2 FRNRAP. Libraries were prepared by immunoSEQ multiplex PCR; TCRdb keeps only in-frame clonotypes and omits some of them. The sample has 95,000 to 100,000 clones, more than 70% seen once; the top ten hold under 1.5%. The data originate from a study of T cell responses to AZD1222 COVID-19 vaccine. Study-wide points: Baseline seropositives among AZD1222 recipients totaled only 5 to 7.

The chain links TRBV12-5 to TRBJ1-1, with TRBD1 matching over 7 bases. Source: peripheral blood, taken on day 0 of AZD1222 vaccination. The TCR sequence derives from an adult in good health. CDR3 region: CASGFYRGQNTEAFF. The CDR3 DNA reads TGTGCTAGTGGTTTTTACAGGGGACAGAACACTGAAGCTTTCTTT.